Following are 25 T cell receptor beta chains from one sample sequenced in a study of chemoradiotherapy in HPV16-positive cancers. TCRdb's copy holds only in-frame clones and misses some; the assay was immunoSEQ multiplex PCR. The sample records roughly 13,000 clones, 69% being singletons. Sample collection occurred from a patient who underwent chemoradiotherapy. The receptors stem from a human donor with HPV-associated anogenital cancer.

The rearrangement uses TRBV30 and TRBJ1-2; D gene unclear. V dropped 0 bases and J dropped 4 bases, with 3 bases sitting between them. This CDR3 spans 11 amino acids. CDR1 and CDR2 from the germline V gene are GTSNPN and SVGIG (reference sequence). The CDR3 spells CAWSVFYGYTF. The CDR3, as DNA: TGTGCCTGGAGTGTATTCTATGGCTACACCTTC.

V and J are TRBV6-5 and TRBJ2-3; D is tentatively TRBD1 or TRBD2 (6 bases each). Germline V gene lookup returns CDR1 MNHEY and CDR2 SVGAGI. Trimming shortened V by 2 bases and J by 3 bases, and 12 bases separated the two germline ends. CDR3 length: 15 residues. CDR3 in amino acids: CASSYDGGRTDTQYF. The CDR3 DNA sequence: TGTGCCAGCAGTTACGACGGGGGCAGGACAGATACGCAGTATTTT.

V and J are TRBV6-5 and TRBJ1-1, with D perhaps TRBD1 (6 bases). V was pared by 6 bases and J by 4 bases, with 9 bases between. Germline CDR1 is MNHEY and CDR2 is SVGAGI. The CDR3 is 12 residues long. The CDR3 reads CASRQGITEAFF. The DNA for the CDR3 is TGTGCCAGCAGACAGGGTATCACTGAAGCTTTCTTT.

A few counts support this clone. This sequence joins TRBV2 and TRBJ1-5; D call uncertain. V was clipped by 0 bases and J by 2 bases, with 8 bases between them. The CDR3 runs 15 residues. From germline, CDR1 is SNHLY and CDR2 FYNNEI. The DNA for the CDR3 is TGTGCCAGCAGTGAAGCGCTAGTCGGCAATCAGCCCCAGCATTTT. Amino acids: CASSEALVGNQPQHF.

V and J are TRBV9 and TRBJ2-1; 8 nucleotides line up with TRBD1. Germline V gene lookup returns CDR1 SGDLS and CDR2 YYNGEE. V trimming: 4 bases; J trimming: 7 bases; junction bases outside the gene matches: 13. CDR3 size: 16 residues. In DNA, the CDR3 is TGTGCCAGCAGCCCCAGGGGGCTAAAAGGAGGGAATGAGCAGTTCTTC. Protein product: CASSPRGLKGGNEQFF.

In this sample, this clone turned up a few times. The rearrangement uses TRBV4-1 and TRBJ1-2, with 8 bases matching TRBD1. The germline gives CDR1 MGHRA, CDR2 YSYEKL. The CDR3 covers 15 residues. The V gene end was trimmed by 0 bases and the J gene end by 4 bases; junction bases not matched to a gene: 4. The CDR3 loop reads CASSQDRGTGYGYTF. The CDR3 bases are TGCGCCAGCAGCCAAGATCGGGGGACAGGCTATGGCTACACCTTC.

The chain employs TRBV2 and TRBJ2-3, with TRBD2 matching 9 bases. The ends lost 10 bases at V and 4 bases at J; junction bases unmatched: 12. CDR1 and CDR2 from the germline V gene are SNHLY and FYNNEI. The CDR3 spans 15 residues. The CDR3 loop is CATRRGTSNSDTQYF. The CDR3 nucleotides read TGTGCCACCCGTAGAGGGACTAGCAATTCAGATACGCAGTATTTT.

The chain joins TRBV12-5 to TRBJ1-1; D is unclear. Germline CDR1 reads LGHNT; CDR2 reads FRNRAP. The CDR3 sequence is 13 residues long. V gave up 1 base and J gave up 0 bases, with 3 bases separating them. CDR3 amino acids: CASGLAMNTEAFF. CDR3 DNA sequence: TGTGCTAGTGGTTTGGCAATGAACACTGAAGCTTTCTTT.

The V and J genes are TRBV5-1 and TRBJ2-1; possible D gene TRBD2, 7 bases. CDR3 length: 16 residues. From germline, CDR1 is SGHRS and CDR2 YFSETQ. The V and J ends lost 1 base and 2 bases respectively, with 13 bases between them. Written as DNA, the CDR3 is TGCGCCAGCAGCTTGTGGGGGGGGGCCACCTACAATGAGCAGTTCTTC. It encodes CASSLWGGATYNEQFF.

V is TRBV6-6 and J is TRBJ1-5, with D hard to call. The CDR3 runs to 13 residues. Germline lookup yields CDR1 MNHNY and CDR2 SVGAGI (reference sequence). V was shortened by 5 bases and J by 6 bases, with 11 bases between the two germline ends. The CDR3 DNA is TGTGCCAGCAGTCCCCCCCGGGGTCAGCCCCAGCATTTT. Protein: CASSPPRGQPQHF.

V is TRBV10-3 and J is TRBJ2-7, with 9 nucleotides matching TRBD1. CDR3 size: 15 residues. The V and J ends lost 3 bases and 6 bases, in that order; junction bases with no gene match: 9. Germline CDR1 is ENHRY and CDR2 is SYGVKD. The CDR3 coding sequence is TGTGCCATCAGTGACCGGGGACAGGGTGCCTTCGAGCAGTACTTC. Amino acids: CAISDRGQGAFEQYF.

The chain employs TRBV5-1 and TRBJ1-2; D gene uncertain. V gave up 3 bases and J gave up 8 bases, with 11 bases separating them. The CDR3 is made up of 12 amino acids. Germline CDR1 SGHRS, CDR2 YFSETQ. The CDR3 nucleotides read TGCGCCAGCAGCTCCATGGAAGGGGGCTACACCTTC. It encodes CASSSMEGGYTF.

The rearrangement joins TRBV27 to TRBJ1-5; unclear D gene. Trimming shortened V by 3 bases and J by 4 bases, and 7 bases separated the two germline ends. This CDR3 is built from 13 residues. In germline, CDR1 is MNHEY, CDR2 SMNVEV (reference sequence). The CDR3, as DNA: TGTGCCAGCAGTTTTACGGTTAATCAGCCCCAGCATTTT. Encoded protein: CASSFTVNQPQHF.

The chain combines TRBV2 with TRBJ2-7; 9 bases align to TRBD1. V was pared by 6 bases and J by 5 bases, with 11 bases of the junction left unmatched. Germline assignment: CDR1 SNHLY and CDR2 FYNNEI. The CDR3 consists of 15 residues. As DNA, the CDR3 is TGTGCCAGCAGGGACCCGGGACAGGGACGCCACGAGCAGTACTTC. Its protein is CASRDPGQGRHEQYF.

V is TRBV6-5 and J is TRBJ2-7, with D tentatively TRBD1 (6 bases). Per the germline V gene, CDR1 is MNHEY and CDR2 is SVGAGI. V lost 6 bases and J lost 0, with 15 bases in between. The CDR3 covers 15 residues. The chain's CDR3 is CASSPSRTVSYEQYF. The DNA for the CDR3 is TGTGCCAGCAGCCCGTCACGGACAGTCTCCTACGAGCAGTACTTC.

The J gene is TRBJ1-2, the V gene TRBV27, with TRBD1 matching 9 bases. J lost 5 bases, V lost 0 bases, and 4 bases had no gene match. CDR1 is MNHEY, CDR2 SMNVEV, per germline (reference sequence). The CDR3 has 15 amino acids. CDR3 in DNA: TGTGCCAGCAGTTTATCAGGGACAGGGCTATATGGCTACACCTTC. Translation: CASSLSGTGLYGYTF.

V gene TRBV19 combines with J gene TRBJ1-2; TRBD1 might be the D (6 bases). There are 16 residues in the CDR3. V lost 3 bases and J 0 bases, leaving 14 bases between the germline ends. The V gene's germline CDR1 is LNHDA and CDR2 SQIVND (reference sequence). CDR3 loop: CASSIYLTGSNYGYTF. The CDR3 nucleotides are TGTGCCAGTAGTATTTATTTGACAGGCTCTAACTATGGCTACACCTTC.

This chain uses TRBV18 with TRBJ2-1, with 9 bases aligning to TRBD2. After removal of 1 base from V and 5 bases from J, the junction contained 12 bases not matched to a gene. CDR3 length: 18 amino acids. The germline V gene encodes CDR1 KGHSH and CDR2 LQKENI. Here the CDR3 reads CASSPLPRSGGLHNEQFF. The DNA for the CDR3 is TGTGCCAGCTCACCACTCCCAAGGAGCGGGGGGCTGCACAATGAGCAGTTCTTC.

This clone turned up a few times. The chain carries TRBV27 and TRBJ1-6, with D unclear. Germline V gene data show CDR1 as MNHEY and CDR2 as SMNVEV (reference sequence). The CDR3 totals 12 residues. The V and J ends lost 5 bases and 11 bases respectively, with 10 bases between them. The CDR3 sequence is CASSPGRAPLHF. Here the CDR3 DNA reads TGTGCCAGCAGTCCCGGGAGGGCACCCCTCCACTTT.

This clone was counted a single time. This sequence joins TRBV7-2 and TRBJ2-6; D is possibly TRBD1 or TRBD2 (5 bases each). This CDR3 contains 17 residues. Germline assignment: CDR1 SGHTA and CDR2 FQGNSA. V was shortened by 7 bases and J by 0 bases, with 16 bases between the two germline ends. CDR3 region: CASNRDGAFSGANVLTF. In DNA form, the CDR3 reads TGTGCCAGCAACCGGGACGGAGCCTTCTCTGGGGCCAACGTCCTGACTTTC.

The CDR3 nucleotides are TGTGCCAGCAGCTTAGATGGGGGAGGACAGCCCCAGCATTTT. Translation: CASSLDGGGQPQHF. V gene TRBV7-9 combines with J gene TRBJ1-5; D is perhaps TRBD1 (5 bases). CDR3 length equals 14 residues. V was pared by 1 base and J by 7 bases, with 11 bases between. The V gene's germline CDR1 is SEHNR and CDR2 FQNEAQ (reference sequence).

The chain carries TRBV9 and TRBJ2-5; 10 bases are a match to TRBD2. Germline CDR1 reads SGDLS; CDR2 reads YYNGEE. V lost 4 bases, J lost 5 bases, and 11 bases stayed unmatched. This CDR3 region has 16 residues. In nucleotides, the CDR3 is TGTGCCAGCAGCCTGTTAGCGGGGGGCCTAGGGGAGACCCAGTACTTC. The encoded protein is CASSLLAGGLGETQYF.

The chain links TRBV30 to TRBJ1-1, with 7 bases matching TRBD1. The V segment lost 8 bases and the J segment 4 bases; nucleotides outside the gene matches: 10. Germline V gene lookup returns CDR1 GTSNPN and CDR2 SVGIG (reference sequence). The CDR3 spans 13 residues. The CDR3 DNA reads as TGTGCCGCAGACAGGGCCCGGGCCACTGAAGCTTTCTTT. Translation: CAADRARATEAFF.

J is TRBJ2-3 and V is TRBV5-6; maybe TRBD1 (5 bases). CDR3 length: 13 amino acids. Germline V gives CDR1 SGHDT, CDR2 YYEEEE. Trimming took 4 bases from V and 4 from J, leaving 10 bases between them. The CDR3 coding sequence is TGTGCCAGCAGCACAGGATATCCAGATACGCAGTATTTT. It codes for CASSTGYPDTQYF.

The V and J genes are TRBV5-1 and TRBJ1-1; D gene ambiguous. The CDR3 is made up of 14 amino acids. Trimming took 4 bases from V and 4 from J, leaving 14 bases between them. The V gene's germline CDR1 is SGHRS and CDR2 YFSETQ. CDR3 coding DNA: TGCGCCAGCAGCCTCATCGAAACGGGCACTGAAGCTTTCTTT. Protein: CASSLIETGTEAFF.